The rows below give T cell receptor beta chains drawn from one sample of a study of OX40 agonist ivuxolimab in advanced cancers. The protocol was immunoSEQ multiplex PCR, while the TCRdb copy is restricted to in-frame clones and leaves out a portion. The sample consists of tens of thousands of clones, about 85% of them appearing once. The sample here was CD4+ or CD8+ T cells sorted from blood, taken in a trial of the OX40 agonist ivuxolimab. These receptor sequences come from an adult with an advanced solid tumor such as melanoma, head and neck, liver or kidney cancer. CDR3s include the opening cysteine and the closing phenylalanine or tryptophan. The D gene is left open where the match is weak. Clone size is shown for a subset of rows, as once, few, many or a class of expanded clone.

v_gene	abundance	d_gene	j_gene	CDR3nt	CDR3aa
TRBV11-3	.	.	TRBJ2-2	TGTGCCAGCAGCTTATTTTCGGTGGGGACCGGGGAGCTGTTTTTT	CASSLFSVGTGELFF
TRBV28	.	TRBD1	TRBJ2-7	TGTGCCAGCAGTTTAATAGGCCAGGGGGCCGAGCAGTACTTC	CASSLIGQGAEQYF
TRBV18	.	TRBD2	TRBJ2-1	TGTGCCAGCTCTACCCCCACTAGCGGGAGGGATGAGCAGTTCTTC	CASSTPTSGRDEQFF
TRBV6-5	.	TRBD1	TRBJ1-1	TGTGCCAGCAGTCAGCAGGGGGGCACTGAAGCTTTCTTT	CASSQQGGTEAFF
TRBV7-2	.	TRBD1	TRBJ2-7	TGTGCCAGCAGCCAGGGACAGGGGGACTACGAGCAGTACTTC	CASSQGQGDYEQYF
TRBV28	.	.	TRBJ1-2	TGTGCCAGCAGTTTAAATTCGGCGTTGGGCTACACCTTC	CASSLNSALGYTF
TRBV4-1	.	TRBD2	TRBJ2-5	TGCGCCAGCAGCCAATCGTGGACTAGCGGGGGGGCCCAAGAGACCCAGTACTTC	CASSQSWTSGGAQETQYF
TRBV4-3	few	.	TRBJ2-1	TGCGCCAGCAGCCAAGAGGTACGGACAGATACTGAGCAGTTCTTC	CASSQEVRTDTEQFF
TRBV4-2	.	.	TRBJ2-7	TGTGCCAGCAGCCAAGTGGGGGCTAGCGGAACCTACGAGCAGTACTTC	CASSQVGASGTYEQYF
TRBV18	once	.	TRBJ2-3	TGTGCCAGCTCACCGGGGGTTAAGGGAGATACGCAGTATTTT	CASSPGVKGDTQYF
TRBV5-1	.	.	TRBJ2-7	TGCGCCAGCAGCCTACAGACTAGCTCCTACGAGCAGTACTTC	CASSLQTSSYEQYF
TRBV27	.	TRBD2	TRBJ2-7	TGTGCCAGCAGTTTATTGGGGACTAGCGGGGGACTTTCCTACGAGCAGTACTTC	CASSLLGTSGGLSYEQYF
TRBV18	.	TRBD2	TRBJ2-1	TGTGCCAGCTCACCGACTAGCGGCATGGGCAATGAGCAGTTCTTC	CASSPTSGMGNEQFF
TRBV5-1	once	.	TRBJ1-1	TGCGCCAGCAGCTTGTTCGGGGGGATGAACACTGAAGCTTTCTTT	CASSLFGGMNTEAFF
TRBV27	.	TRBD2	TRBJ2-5	TGTGCCAGCAGTTTTGGGGTTAGCGGGAGGCCATACTTC	CASSFGVSGRPYF
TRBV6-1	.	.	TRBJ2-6	TGTGCCAGCAGTGAAGGTCCGACTGTGTATGGTACTGGGGCCAACGTCCTGACTTTC	CASSEGPTVYGTGANVLTF
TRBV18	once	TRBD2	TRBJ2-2	TGTGCCAGCTCATGGACTAGCGAGGCCACCGGGGAGCTGTTTTTT	CASSWTSEATGELFF
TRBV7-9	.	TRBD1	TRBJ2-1	TGTGCCAGCAGCCTCACCACAGGGGCCGCCTTACACTACAATGAGCAGTTCTTC	CASSLTTGAALHYNEQFF
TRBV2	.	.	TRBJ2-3	TGTGCCAGCAGGGAGTGGAGCACAGATACGCAGTATTTT	CASREWSTDTQYF
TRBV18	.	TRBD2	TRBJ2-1	TGTGCCAGCTCACCTAGACTAGCGGGGTACAATGAGCAGTTCTTC	CASSPRLAGYNEQFF
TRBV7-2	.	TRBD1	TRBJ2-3	TGTGCCAGCAGCCGGACAGGGGGCATAGATACGCAGTATTTT	CASSRTGGIDTQYF
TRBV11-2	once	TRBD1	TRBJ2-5	TGTGCCAGCAGCGACCCCGGGACAGGGGTAGAGACCCAGTACTTC	CASSDPGTGVETQYF
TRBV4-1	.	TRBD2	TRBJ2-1	TGCGCCAGCAGCCGGGGTGGGGCGGGGGGCAATGAGCAGTTCTTC	CASSRGGAGGNEQFF
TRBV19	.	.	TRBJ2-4	TGTGCCAGTAGCCCCATTGTGGCAGCCAAAAACATTCAGTACTTC	CASSPIVAAKNIQYF
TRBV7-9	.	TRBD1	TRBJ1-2	TGTGCCAGCAGCGACCGGGACAGGGACTATGGCTACACCTTC	CASSDRDRDYGYTF
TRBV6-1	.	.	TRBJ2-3	TGTGCCAGCAGTGCAGGATCCCTTAGCACAGATACGCAGTATTTT	CASSAGSLSTDTQYF
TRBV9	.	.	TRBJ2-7	TGTGCCAGCAGCGTAGCGGGGTGGAATAACGAGCAGTACTTC	CASSVAGWNNEQYF
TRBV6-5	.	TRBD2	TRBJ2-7	TGTGCCAGCAGAAGGGGACTAGGGGATGTGGAGCAGTACTTC	CASRRGLGDVEQYF
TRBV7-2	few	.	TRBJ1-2	TGTGCCAGCAGCTTTAGATCCCCCTCCTATGGCTACACCTTC	CASSFRSPSYGYTF
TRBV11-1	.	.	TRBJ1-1	TGTGCCAGCAGCTTAGGGAGGGAGGAAGCTTTCTTT	CASSLGREEAFF
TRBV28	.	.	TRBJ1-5	TGTGCCAGCACCTTCGAGCTAGACAGGCTTTTTAGCAATCAGCCCCAGCATTTT	CASTFELDRLFSNQPQHF
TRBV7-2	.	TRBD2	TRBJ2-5	TGTGCCAGCAGCTTATCATTGACTAGCGGGGGGCAAGAGACCCAGTACTTC	CASSLSLTSGGQETQYF
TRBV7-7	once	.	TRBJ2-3	TGTGCCAGCAGCTTACAGGCTAGCGGCACAGATACGCAGTATTTT	CASSLQASGTDTQYF
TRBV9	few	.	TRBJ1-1	TGTGCCAGCAGCGTAGTCCAGGGGAACACTGAAGCTTTCTTT	CASSVVQGNTEAFF
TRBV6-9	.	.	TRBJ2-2	TGTGCCAGCAGGGGGGCGGACACCGGGGAGCTGTTTTTT	CASRGADTGELFF
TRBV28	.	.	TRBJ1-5	TGTGCCAGCAGATACCTCCTGGTCCAGCCCCAGCATTTT	CASRYLLVQPQHF
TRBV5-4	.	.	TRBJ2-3	TGTGCCAGCAGCCCCGGGGGAGACACAGATACGCAGTATTTT	CASSPGGDTDTQYF
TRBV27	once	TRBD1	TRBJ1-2	TGTGCCAGCAGAGCAACAGGGGGCGCGGGCTACACCTTC	CASRATGGAGYTF
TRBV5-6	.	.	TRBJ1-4	TGTGCCAGCACCACCACAACAGGTATAGGACTGTTTTTT	CASTTTTGIGLFF